Following are 8 T cell receptor beta chains from one sample sequenced in a study of blood T cell repertoires in COVID-19 (dated by TCRdb to the early 2020s). Libraries were built with the immunoSEQ multiplex PCR assay. The table comes from immuneACCESS by way of TCRdb, which keeps in-frame sequences with V and J called. Part of the clones is missing from these tables; in studies checked, under half for an unresolved V gene and the rest for unknown reasons. This sample comprises approximately 240,000 clones, just under 85% of them detected only once. The ten largest clones represent more than 6% of the sample. Material: peripheral blood. All receptors come from a woman aged 55-70 years with active or convalescent COVID-19.

The chain couples TRBV10-3 to TRBJ1-6; D unresolved. The CDR3 spans 15 residues. V lost 4 bases and J lost 4, with 11 bases in between. Germline-derived CDR1 and CDR2 are ENHRY and SYGVKD. In DNA form, the CDR3 reads TGTGCCATCAGTGCGGGATCCGATTATAATTCACCCCTCCACTTT. Its translation: CAISAGSDYNSPLHF.

This chain joins TRBV14 and TRBJ1-3, with TRBD1 matching over 9 bases. The V and J ends lost 0 bases and 4 bases, in that order; junction bases with no gene match: 4. CDR1 is SGHDN, CDR2 FVKESK, per germline. The CDR3 extends over 16 amino acids. The DNA of the CDR3 is TGTGCCAGCAGCCAAGATTTGGGACAGGGCGGAAACACCATATATTTT. This sequence encodes CASSQDLGQGGNTIYF.

In its sample, this clone was seen once. The DNA for the CDR3 is TGTGCCAGCAGGCAAGCCGGGACACCCCAAAGTGAAGCTTTCTTT. Its protein product is CASRQAGTPQSEAFF. This chain connects TRBV5-5 to TRBJ1-1, with a weak D call TRBD1 (6 bases). Trimming left V 5 bases short and J 7 bases short, with 21 bases between. Looked up from germline, CDR1 is SGHKS and CDR2 is YYEKEE (reference sequence). This CDR3 is built from 15 residues.

The chain recombines TRBV7-6 with TRBJ2-2, with 7 positions matching TRBD1. The CDR3 has 17 residues. The germline CDR1 and CDR2 sequences are SGHVS and FNYEAQ. J lost 0 bases, V lost 0 bases, and 4 bases had no gene match. The CDR3 spells CASSLAGTAANTGELFF. CDR3 in DNA: TGTGCCAGCAGCTTAGCGGGGACAGCAGCGAACACCGGGGAGCTGTTTTTT.

This chain uses TRBV9 with TRBJ1-4; possible D gene TRBD1, 5 bases. This CDR3 contains 14 residues. Trimming left V 0 bases short and J 3 bases short, with 6 bases between. From germline, CDR1 is SGDLS and CDR2 YYNGEE. CDR3 in amino acids: CASSVEGANEKLFF. CDR3 in DNA: TGTGCCAGCAGCGTAGAAGGGGCTAATGAAAAACTGTTTTTT.

V usage is TRBV9 and J usage is TRBJ2-1; no definite D call. The CDR3 runs 16 residues. Germline CDR1 is SGDLS and CDR2 is YYNGEE. V lost 2 bases, J lost 0 bases, and 12 bases lay in between. The CDR3 sequence is CASSVDISSSYNEQFF. The CDR3 nucleotides read TGTGCCAGCAGCGTTGATATTTCCAGCTCCTACAATGAGCAGTTCTTC. The full variable domain, rest sourced from reference TRBV9 and TRBJ2-1, is DSGVTQTPKHLITATGQRVTLRCSPRSGDLSVYWYQQSLDQGLQFLIQYYNGEERAKGNILERFSAQQFPDLHSELNLSSLELGDSALYFCASSVDISSSYNEQFFGPGTRLTVL.

The rearrangement links TRBV7-9 to TRBJ2-2; 9 nucleotides align to TRBD2. The CDR3 covers 18 residues. V was clipped by 2 bases and J by 7 bases; unmatched bases: 14. Germline V gene data show CDR1 as SEHNR and CDR2 as FQNEAQ (reference sequence). The CDR3 loop is CASSLRSSGSKMGGELFF. In DNA, the CDR3 is TGTGCCAGCAGCTTAAGGAGTAGCGGGAGCAAAATGGGCGGGGAGCTGTTTTTT.

The rearrangement joins TRBV7-6 to TRBJ2-2, with a weak D call TRBD2 (6 bases). Trimming took off 5 bases at V and 1 base at J, with 11 bases between the two ends. CDR1 is SGHVS, CDR2 FNYEAQ, per germline. This CDR3 region has 15 residues. The CDR3 loop is CASSLRLGNTGELFF. CDR3 DNA: TGTGCCAGCAGCCTCCGACTAGGGAACACCGGGGAGCTGTTTTTT.